This TCR beta chain was recorded in a study of TIL therapy for anti-PD-1-resistant metastatic lung cancer. As for time point: pre-treatment sample, taken before nivolumab and TIL therapy. The tumor samples were excised metastases, mostly pleural nodules or supraclavicular lymph nodes. Adults with stage 4 NSCLC were enrolled in a phase I trial. The V end lost 3 bases, the J end lost 2 bases, and 8 bases lay between the germline ends. Germline assignment: CDR1 SGHTA and CDR2 FQGNSA. CDR3 length: 13 residues. The immunoSEQ assay was v3. The data were produced by immunoSEQ multiplex PCR, yet TCRdb's version contains in-frame clones alone and is incomplete. This sample has just over 25,000 clones; approximately 77% occur once, and the top ten carry around 6.9%.

The input for sequencing was tumor tissue, taken at baseline. The sequence was obtained from a person aged 25-80 years with non-small cell lung cancer. V gene TRBV7-2 combines with J gene TRBJ2-7; D gene ambiguous. The CDR3 nucleotides are TGTGCCAGCAGCTTCTCTGTGACCTACGAGCAGTACTTC. Translating gives CASSFSVTYEQYF.